The 18 T cell receptor beta chains below come from one sample, sequenced in a study of radiotherapy plus CTLA-4 blockade in lung cancer. The assay was immunoSEQ multiplex PCR, and TCRdb's table has in-frame clones only and misses some. Of about 120,000 clones listed, about 90% are singletons. This specimen consisted of peripheral blood, obtained from a patient treated with radiotherapy plus ipilimumab. These receptors came from a human donor with non-small cell lung cancer that progressed on radiotherapy plus ipilimumab.

This chain joins TRBV25-1 and TRBJ2-7, with 7 bases lining up with TRBD2. In germline, CDR1 is MGHDK, CDR2 SYGVNS. There are 13 residues in the CDR3. V dropped 7 bases and J dropped 7; count of bases not matched to a gene: 10. CDR3 region: CASTSGSGTEQYF. The CDR3 DNA follows: TGTGCCAGCACGTCCGGGAGCGGGACTGAGCAGTACTTC.

The sample holds a few counts of this clone. This chain connects TRBV5-1 to TRBJ2-7; TRBD2 matches at 7 bases. CDR1 is SGHRS, CDR2 YFSETQ, per germline. This CDR3 has 14 residues. After removal of 0 bases from V and 3 bases from J, the junction contained 3 bases not matched to a gene. The CDR3 DNA reads TGCGCCAGCAGCTTGGGAGGGAGGGACTACGAGCAGTACTTC. This sequence encodes CASSLGGRDYEQYF.

The CDR3 DNA reads TGTGCCAGCAGTGTCGCGGGGCGGGAGCAGTACTTC. Translating gives CASSVAGREQYF. The V and J genes are TRBV2 and TRBJ2-7; D is possibly TRBD2 (6 bases). In germline, CDR1 is SNHLY, CDR2 FYNNEI. This CDR3 spans 12 amino acids. The ends were cut back, 4 bases at V and 7 bases at J, with 11 bases in the middle.

The rearrangement uses TRBV2 and TRBJ1-1; 7 bases align to TRBD1. Per the germline V gene, CDR1 is SNHLY and CDR2 is FYNNEI. CDR3 length equals 11 residues. V dropped 4 bases and J dropped 10; count of bases not matched to a gene: 3. This chain's CDR3 is CASSVRGGAFF. The CDR3 bases are TGTGCCAGCAGTGTCAGGGGGGGAGCTTTCTTT.

J is TRBJ1-1 and V is TRBV11-2; 7 bases agree with TRBD1. The CDR3 runs 15 residues. Germline values: CDR1 SGHAT, CDR2 FQNNGV. Trimming cost V 5 bases and J 7 bases; bases outside gene matches: 13. CDR3 protein: CASSVTGREAREAFF. As DNA, the CDR3 is TGTGCCAGCAGCGTGACAGGGAGGGAGGCCCGTGAAGCTTTCTTT.

The V call is TRBV6-1, the J call TRBJ1-1; the D gene is possibly TRBD1 (6 bases). The CDR3 loop spans 14 amino acids. CDR1 and CDR2 (germline): MNHNS, SASEGT. Trimming removed 4 bases from V and 5 bases from J, with 14 bases in between. The CDR3 loop reads CASSGYRGRTEAFF. The CDR3 bases are TGTGCCAGCAGTGGATACCGGGGGCGGACTGAAGCTTTCTTT.

This clone was recorded once. This chain connects TRBV15 to TRBJ2-1; 10 bases align to TRBD2. V gave up 8 bases and J gave up 6 bases; unmatched junction bases: 4. The V gene's germline CDR1 is LNHNV and CDR2 YYDKDF (reference sequence). The CDR3 totals 13 residues. The CDR3 DNA reads as TGTGCCACCGGACTAGCGGACGCCAATGAGCAGTTCTTC. It translates to CATGLADANEQFF.

The chain has TRBV5-4 and TRBJ2-3; the match to TRBD2 covers 9 bases. The CDR3 spans 16 residues. The V segment lost 0 bases and the J segment 5 bases; nucleotides outside the gene matches: 7. CDR1 is SGHNT and CDR2 is YYREEE in the germline V gene (reference sequence). The CDR3: CASSLDLAGTRDTQYF. CDR3 in DNA: TGTGCCAGCAGCTTGGACCTAGCGGGAACGCGAGATACGCAGTATTTT.

The V gene is TRBV5-1, the J gene TRBJ1-3; unclear D gene. The germline V and J ends were trimmed by 4 bases and 0 bases, with 8 bases remaining between them. Germline loops: CDR1 SGHRS, CDR2 YFSETQ. This CDR3 comprises 14 residues. CDR3 sequence (DNA): TGCGCCAGCAGCGAACTACCCTCTGGAAACACCATATATTTT. Its translation: CASSELPSGNTIYF.

The chain couples TRBV4-1 to TRBJ1-3; D gene ambiguous. V lost 0 bases to trimming and J lost 3 bases, with 12 bases between them. Germline V CDR1 and CDR2: MGHRA, YSYEKL. This CDR3 is 16 amino acids long. DNA of the CDR3: TGCGCCAGCAGCCAAGAAACGAGTCTGGGTGGAAACACCATATATTTT. This sequence encodes CASSQETSLGGNTIYF.

The genes are TRBV6-5 and TRBJ1-1; D gene uncertain. CDR1 is MNHEY, CDR2 SVGAGI, per germline. The CDR3 length is 14 residues. Trimming shortened V by 0 bases and J by 0 bases, and 5 bases separated the two germline ends. The CDR3 here is CASSYSKMNTEAFF. The DNA for the CDR3 is TGTGCCAGCAGTTACTCGAAGATGAACACTGAAGCTTTCTTT.

V gene TRBV10-1 combines with J gene TRBJ2-1; TRBD2 agrees at 14 bases. J gave up 8 bases and V 10 bases, and 7 bases lay outside the gene matches. The CDR3 is 14 amino acids. Germline-derived CDR1 and CDR2 are WNHNN and SYGVQD (reference sequence). The CDR3 is CATSGTSGSDEQFF. CDR3 DNA sequence: TGCGCCACCTCCGGGACTAGCGGGAGCGATGAGCAGTTCTTC.

In DNA form, the CDR3 reads TGCGCCAGCAGCTTGGGGGCAGCCGGGACAGGGTACGGCTACACCTTC. It encodes CASSLGAAGTGYGYTF. This chain uses TRBV5-1 with TRBJ1-2; 9 nucleotides line up with TRBD1. There are 16 residues in the CDR3. Germline V CDR1 and CDR2: SGHRS, YFSETQ. With V trimmed by 0 bases and J by 8 bases, 11 bases remained unmatched.

This clone has a handful of counts. This chain connects TRBV7-6 to TRBJ2-1; unclear D gene. CDR1 SGHVS and CDR2 FNYEAQ come from the germline V gene. The CDR3 has 14 amino acids. Trimming removed 0 bases at V and 0 bases at J, with 3 bases between. This CDR3 is CASSLASSYNEQFF. The CDR3 bases are TGTGCCAGCAGCTTAGCTAGCTCCTACAATGAGCAGTTCTTC.

The rearrangement joins TRBV18 to TRBJ2-7, with 7 bases that match TRBD1. The CDR3 totals 15 residues. After removal of 4 bases from V and 2 bases from J, the junction contained 8 bases not matched to a gene. The germline V gene encodes CDR1 KGHSH and CDR2 LQKENI. Here the CDR3 DNA reads TGTGCCAGCTCACGGACCGGGACAGAACCCTACGAGCAGTACTTC. It specifies CASSRTGTEPYEQYF.

This chain connects TRBV28 to TRBJ1-1; no reliable D call. The CDR3 runs 12 residues. The V end was cut by 3 bases, the J end by 4 bases, with 6 bases between. Germline loops: CDR1 MDHEN, CDR2 SYDVKM. CDR3 residues: CASSFRVTEAFF. Here the CDR3 DNA reads TGTGCCAGCAGTTTCCGGGTCACTGAAGCTTTCTTT. The full variable domain, completed using reference TRBV28 and TRBJ1-1, is DVKVTQSSRYLVKRTGEKVFLECVQDMDHENMFWYRQDPGLGLRLIYFSYDVKMKEKGDIPEGYSVSREKKERFSLILESASTNQTSMYLCASSFRVTEAFFGQGTRLTVV.

The chain links TRBV7-8 to TRBJ2-3; no clear D gene. The CDR3 spans 20 residues. V was clipped by 5 bases and J by 6 bases, with 33 bases between them. Germline V gives CDR1 SGHVS, CDR2 FQNEAQ. The CDR3 DNA sequence: TGTGCCAGCAGCCTGCTTAAAATGGCCTCCCCCCTTACTACCGGTGATACGCAGTATTTT. Translation gives CASSLLKMASPLTTGDTQYF.

This clone was observed a single time. V is TRBV5-1 and J is TRBJ1-4; 8 bases map to TRBD1. The CDR3 runs to 15 residues. Germline trimming cut 0 bases from V and 7 bases from J; bases unmatched to any gene: 5. Per germline, CDR1 SGHRS and CDR2 YFSETQ. CDR3 loop: CASSLGQGAGEKLFF. The CDR3 coding sequence is TGCGCCAGCAGCTTGGGCCAGGGGGCGGGTGAAAAACTGTTTTTT.